This TCR beta chain derives from a study of graft-versus-host responses after intestinal transplantation. Points from the study as a whole: Early post-transplant HvG declines were associated with peak circulating GvH clone levels.

As regards this clone: Its antigen is unknown.

Trimming cost V 1 base and J 9 bases, with 18 bases left between them. The CDR3 spans 15 residues. The germline V gene encodes CDR1 SGHAT and CDR2 FQNNGV. Some clones are missing from TCRdb's copy, which holds only in-frame ones; the method was immunoSEQ multiplex PCR. The sample lists fewer than 95,000 clones, 94% seen once, with roughly 0.2% in the top ten. The gene calls are TRBV11-2 and TRBJ1-1; no firm D call. The sequencing here drew on unstimulated CD4+ T cells sorted from spleen or lymph node cells, taken before transplant. The origin of this receptor is a human donor who was the organ donor for an intestinal transplant. CDR3 nucleotide sequence: TGTGCCAGCAGCTTAGTCGCATCGCAGAAAGTCCAAGCTTTCTTT. Translated, it gives CASSLVASQKVQAFF.